The 24 T cell receptor beta chains in this list originate from one sample, sequenced in a study of long-term antiretroviral therapy in people with HIV. The run of the v3.0 immunoSEQ assay was at survey level. Data came from immunoSEQ multiplex PCR; TCRdb stores just in-frame clones and leaves some out. The profile shows under 20,000 clones, about four fifths of them singletons. The sequenced sample was unsorted PBMCs, obtained 0.3 years after starting antiretroviral therapy. The receptors were sampled from a woman aged 45-60 years with HIV.

The V gene is TRBV19, the J gene TRBJ2-3; 11 positions match TRBD2. CDR3 length: 16 residues. The germline V gene encodes CDR1 LNHDA and CDR2 SQIVND (reference sequence). Trimming took 7 bases from V and 6 from J; bases not matched to a gene: 12. DNA of the CDR3: TGTGCCAGTACCCCTCTAGCGGGGGGCAGGACGGATACGCAGTATTTT. This codes for CASTPLAGGRTDTQYF.

This clone is large. One junction end disagrees with the germline gene, perhaps due to a read error. The chain links TRBV12-5 to TRBJ1-2; no clear D. Germline assignment: CDR1 LGHNT and CDR2 FRNRAP. The CDR3 contains 10 residues. CDR3 region: CASGWPGPAF. DNA for the CDR3: TGTGCTAGTGGTTGGCCGGGTCCGGCCTTC. Full variable domain (missing parts from reference TRBV12-5 and TRBJ1-2): DARVTQTPRHKVTEMGQEVTMRCQPILGHNTVFWYRQTMMQGLELLAYFRNRAPLDDSGMPKDRFSAEMPDATLATLKIQPSEPRDSAVYFCASGWPGPAFGSGTRLTVV.

Comments on this clone: Distinct nucleotide sequences in the sample also encode this CDR3. V usage is TRBV27 and J usage is TRBJ1-4; 7 nucleotides align to TRBD1. The V and J ends lost 8 bases and 0 bases, in that order; junction bases with no gene match: 0. Germline loops: CDR1 MNHEY, CDR2 SMNVEV (reference sequence). This CDR3 spans 13 amino acids. CDR3 amino acids: CASGTATNEKLFF. The CDR3 DNA reads TGTGCCAGCGGGACAGCAACTAATGAAAAACTGTTTTTT.

This chain uses TRBV5-4 with TRBJ2-1; 8 bases line up with TRBD2. Trimming at V came to 5 bases and at J to 4 bases, leaving 8 bases not matched to a gene. Per germline, CDR1 SGHNT and CDR2 YYREEE (reference sequence). CDR3 length: 15 amino acids. The CDR3 DNA is TGTGCCAGCAGGTCCGCGGGGGGCTCGTACAATGAGCAGTTCTTC. Protein sequence: CASRSAGGSYNEQFF. Combining the CDR3 with reference TRBV5-4 and TRBJ2-1 gives the whole variable domain ETGVTQSPTHLIKTRGQQVTLRCSSQSGHNTVSWYQQALGQGPQFIFQYYREEENGRGNFPPRFSGLQFPNYSSELNVNALELDDSALYLCASRSAGGSYNEQFFGPGTRLTVL.

Note on this clone: Other DNA sequences in the same sample also yield this CDR3. The chain couples TRBV18 to TRBJ1-1; 7 positions match TRBD1. Trimming removed 3 bases from V and 1 base from J; junction bases left unmatched: 2. Germline V gene data show CDR1 as KGHSH and CDR2 as LQKENI. The CDR3 has 14 amino acids. CDR3 residues: CASSPQGGNTEAFF. In DNA, the CDR3 is TGTGCCAGCTCACCGCAGGGGGGGAACACTGAAGCTTTCTTT.

This clone has only a few counts. This rearrangement joins TRBV14 to TRBJ1-6; D is uncertain. Germline V gives CDR1 SGHDN, CDR2 FVKESK. The length of the CDR3 is 14 residues. The germline V and J ends were trimmed by 1 base and 2 bases, with 3 bases remaining between them. CDR3 protein: CASSQVAYNSPLHF. The DNA for the CDR3 is TGTGCCAGCAGCCAAGTGGCCTATAATTCACCCCTCCACTTT.

J is TRBJ1-5 and V is TRBV7-9, with a tentative D call TRBD1 (5 bases). The CDR3 contains 13 residues. The ends were cut back, 0 bases at V and 11 bases at J, with 11 bases in the middle. The germline gives CDR1 SEHNR, CDR2 FQNEAQ (reference sequence). Written as DNA, the CDR3 is TGTGCCAGCAGCTTAGCGGTGGAGGGGTCCCAGCATTTT. Protein: CASSLAVEGSQHF.

The V call is TRBV18, the J call TRBJ2-5; 8 nucleotides agree with TRBD1. CDR3 length equals 13 residues. Trimming took 5 bases from V and 5 from J; bases not matched to a gene: 4. Germline V gives CDR1 KGHSH, CDR2 LQKENI. The CDR3 DNA sequence: TGTGCCAGCTCATGGACAGGGCCGGAGACCCAGTACTTC. Encoded protein: CASSWTGPETQYF.

V gene TRBV27 combines with J gene TRBJ1-1; no definite D call. From germline, CDR1 is MNHEY and CDR2 SMNVEV (reference sequence). The length of the CDR3 is 13 residues. Trimming shortened V by 3 bases and J by 1 base, and 6 bases separated the two germline ends. CDR3 coding DNA: TGTGCCAGCAGTTTGCGGCAGAACACTGAAGCTTTCTTT. Protein: CASSLRQNTEAFF.

This clone occurred once. The rearrangement joins TRBV6-5 to TRBJ1-5; possibly TRBD1 for D (5 bases). V was pared by 6 bases and J by 0 bases, with 12 bases between. Germline lookup yields CDR1 MNHEY and CDR2 SVGAGI. This CDR3 region has 15 residues. CDR3 nucleotide sequence: TGTGCCAGCAGATCGGCGGGGGTTAGCAATCAGCCCCAGCATTTT. Translation: CASRSAGVSNQPQHF.

The genes are TRBV15 and TRBJ1-6; 7 nucleotides line up with TRBD1. The CDR3 is 14 amino acids. Germline V lookup: CDR1 LNHNV, CDR2 YYDKDF (reference sequence). The junction had 12 bases not matched to a gene; V was cut back by 5 bases and J by 14 bases. The CDR3 is CATSSSTGTLTLHF. CDR3 DNA: TGTGCCACCAGCTCATCGACAGGGACCCTCACCCTCCACTTT.

The chain links TRBV10-3 to TRBJ2-5; TRBD1 might be the D (6 bases). V was pared by 3 bases and J by 4 bases, with 12 bases between. CDR3 length: 14 residues. From germline, CDR1 is ENHRY and CDR2 SYGVKD. CDR3 sequence: CAISDQGRGETQYF. The CDR3 DNA reads as TGTGCCATCAGTGATCAGGGCAGGGGAGAGACCCAGTACTTC.

The chain links TRBV19 to TRBJ2-3; possibly TRBD2 for D (5 bases). Germline-derived CDR1 and CDR2 are LNHDA and SQIVND (reference sequence). V lost 3 bases to trimming and J lost 0 bases, with 13 bases between them. This CDR3 comprises 16 residues. CDR3 loop: CASSIGRSPSTDTQYF. CDR3 DNA: TGTGCCAGTAGTATTGGGAGAAGTCCTAGCACAGATACGCAGTATTTT.

The chain has TRBV4-2 and TRBJ2-1; 7 bases fit TRBD2. CDR3 length equals 18 residues. Per the germline V gene, CDR1 is LGHNA and CDR2 is YNFKEQ. V lost 0 bases, J lost 0 bases, and 8 bases stayed unmatched. This CDR3 is CASSQEAGTGGSYNEQFF. For the CDR3, the DNA is TGTGCCAGCAGCCAAGAGGCGGGTACGGGGGGCTCCTACAATGAGCAGTTCTTC.

The chain joins TRBV18 to TRBJ2-3; the D call may be TRBD1 or TRBD2 (5 bases each). The germline V gene has CDR1 KGHSH and CDR2 LQKENI. There are 14 residues in the CDR3. V lost 6 bases and J 3 bases, leaving 13 bases between the germline ends. CDR3 sequence (DNA): TGTGCCAGCTCTCGGGACCACTCTACAGATACGCAGTATTTT. Its protein is CASSRDHSTDTQYF.

V is TRBV6-5 and J is TRBJ1-1; D is perhaps TRBD1 (6 bases). The CDR3 has 15 residues. CDR1 is MNHEY and CDR2 is SVGAGI in the germline V gene. Trimming shortened V by 2 bases and J by 2 bases, and 12 bases separated the two germline ends. CDR3 coding DNA: TGTGCCAGCAGTTACCGGGGGGCGCGAAACACTGAAGCTTTCTTT. It codes for CASSYRGARNTEAFF.

The gene calls are TRBV28 and TRBJ2-2; tentatively, D is TRBD1 (5 bases). V was clipped by 4 bases and J by 4 bases, with 13 bases between them. Germline V gives CDR1 MDHEN, CDR2 SYDVKM. The CDR3 loop spans 15 amino acids. DNA of the CDR3: TGTGCCAGCAGTTCCCCAGGGATAGGCACCGGGGAGCTGTTTTTT. This codes for CASSSPGIGTGELFF.

This chain links TRBV10-1 with TRBJ2-5, with a possible D match to TRBD2 (7 bases). Trimming cost V 4 bases and J 5 bases, with 14 bases left between them. CDR1 is WNHNN, CDR2 SYGVQD, per germline (reference sequence). The CDR3 contains 14 residues. The chain's CDR3 is CASSGGGSGETQYF. CDR3 DNA: TGCGCCAGCAGTGGCGGGGGCTCAGGGGAGACCCAGTACTTC.

The V call is TRBV5-4, the J call TRBJ2-7; perhaps TRBD1 as D (6 bases). This CDR3 is built from 15 residues. Trimming removed 3 bases at V and 6 bases at J, with 19 bases between. CDR1 and CDR2 from the germline V gene are SGHNT and YYREEE (reference sequence). The CDR3 sequence is CASSSRVVQGREQYF. The CDR3, as DNA: TGTGCCAGCAGCTCCCGGGTCGTACAGGGCCGCGAGCAGTACTTC.

The rearrangement links TRBV30 to TRBJ1-2; D is unresolved. Germline V gene lookup returns CDR1 GTSNPN and CDR2 SVGIG (reference sequence). V shed 4 bases and J shed 4 bases, with 7 bases lying between them. The CDR3 length is 11 residues. The CDR3 sequence is CAWNEFYGYTF. The DNA for the CDR3 is TGTGCCTGGAACGAATTCTATGGCTACACCTTC. The variable domain in full, with the rest retrieved from reference TRBV30 and TRBJ1-2, is SQTIHQWPATLVQPVGSPLSLECTVEGTSNPNLYWYRQAAGRGLQLLFYSVGIGQISSEVPQNLSASRPQDRQFILSSKKLLLSDSGFYLCAWNEFYGYTFGSGTRLTVV.

This clone was picked up a small number of times. The rearrangement joins TRBV27 to TRBJ2-7, with 8 nucleotides matching TRBD1. CDR3 length: 13 residues. Germline V gene data show CDR1 as MNHEY and CDR2 as SMNVEV (reference sequence). V lost 3 bases to trimming and J lost 3 bases; unmatched junction nucleotides: 1. CDR3 region: CASSFTGGYEQYV. DNA for the CDR3: TGTGCCAGCAGTTTTACAGGGGGCTACGAGCAGTACGTC.

The CDR3: CASSPLGQGNTEAFF. CDR3 coding DNA: TGTGCCAGCAGCCCGCTAGGACAGGGGAACACTGAAGCTTTCTTT. The J gene is TRBJ1-1, the V gene TRBV14; 8 nucleotides align to TRBD1. Germline V gives CDR1 SGHDN, CDR2 FVKESK. Trimming took 4 bases from V and 1 from J; bases not matched to a gene: 5. This CDR3 spans 15 amino acids.

This clone was picked up one time. The gene calls are TRBV10-3 and TRBJ1-1; D gene uncertain. This CDR3 has 13 amino acids. CDR1 ENHRY and CDR2 SYGVKD come from the germline V gene. The ends were cut back, 7 bases at V and 8 bases at J, with 17 bases in the middle. The CDR3 DNA sequence: TGTGCCATCATGACCGAGGACGGTCTAGAAGCTTTCTTT. It yields the protein CAIMTEDGLEAFF.

This clone came up a few times. The rearrangement uses TRBV4-2 and TRBJ1-4, with a possible D match to TRBD1 (6 bases). The V gene lost 6 bases and the J gene lost 17 bases, with 13 bases spanning the gap. The CDR3 runs to 10 residues. Germline loops: CDR1 LGHNA, CDR2 YNFKEQ. As DNA, the CDR3 is TGTGCCAGCAGGAGACAGGCGCCATTTTTT. Encoded protein: CASRRQAPFF.